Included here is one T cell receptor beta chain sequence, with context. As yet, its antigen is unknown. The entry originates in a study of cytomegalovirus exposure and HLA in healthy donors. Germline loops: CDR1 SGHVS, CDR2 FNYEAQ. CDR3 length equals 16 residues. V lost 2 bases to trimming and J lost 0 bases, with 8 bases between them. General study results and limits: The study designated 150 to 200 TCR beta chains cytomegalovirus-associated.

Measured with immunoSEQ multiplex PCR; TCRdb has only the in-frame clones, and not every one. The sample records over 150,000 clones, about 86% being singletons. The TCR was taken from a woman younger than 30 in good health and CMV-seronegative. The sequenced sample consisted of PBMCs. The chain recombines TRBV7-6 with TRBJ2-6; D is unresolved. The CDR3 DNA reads TGTGCCAGCAGCTTATCAGGCGCCTCTGGGGCCAACGTCCTGACTTTC. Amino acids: CASSLSGASGANVLTF.